This T cell receptor (beta chain) was sequenced for a study of T cell changes during pregnancy in multiple sclerosis. V dropped 2 bases and J dropped 7; count of bases not matched to a gene: 12. Per germline, CDR1 MRHNA and CDR2 SNTAGT. The CDR3 contains 16 residues. Sequencing was performed with immunoSEQ multiplex PCR; in TCRdb, only in-frame clones are kept and a portion is missing. The sample shows roughly 50,000 clones, roughly 94% of them seen only once. The TCR sequence derives from a female donor with multiple sclerosis, enrolled in a pregnancy study. The sequencing used CD8+ T cells from peripheral blood mononuclear cells, collected in the third trimester of pregnancy. The J gene is TRBJ2-3, the V gene TRBV6-4; 7 bases align to TRBD1. The CDR3 reads CASSDETGSSAHTQYF. CDR3 coding DNA: TGTGCCAGCAGTGACGAGACAGGGTCTTCAGCCCATACGCAGTATTTT.